The 9 T cell receptor beta chains given below trace back to one sample, sequenced in a study of cytomegalovirus exposure and HLA in healthy donors. The PCR contained 60 Vbeta and 13 Jbeta primers. Assay: immunoSEQ multiplex PCR; the TCRdb copy retains only in-frame clones and omits some. The sample includes nearly 110,000 clones, around three quarters seen only once; the top ten take roughly 0.79%. Sequenced sample: PBMCs. The receptors stem from a boy aged 5-17 years in good health and CMV-seronegative.

J is TRBJ1-6 and V is TRBV4-3; D is ambiguous. CDR3 size: 16 residues. The ends were cut back, 0 bases at V and 9 bases at J, with 15 bases in the middle. The germline V gene has CDR1 LGHNA and CDR2 YSLEER. The CDR3 region has the DNA TGCGCCAGCAGCCAAGAAGGCGTCCTCTCGGGTTCACCCCTCCACTTT. Translated: CASSQEGVLSGSPLHF.

This chain's CDR3 is CATSRADEGPGETQYF. In DNA form, the CDR3 reads TGTGCCACCAGCAGGGCGGACGAGGGCCCCGGTGAGACCCAGTACTTC. The chain has TRBV15 and TRBJ2-5; weak D call: TRBD2 (5 bases). Trimming cost V 3 bases and J 5 bases, with 19 bases left between them. This CDR3 contains 16 residues. CDR1 is LNHNV, CDR2 YYDKDF, per germline (reference sequence). The full variable domain, its missing parts supplied by reference TRBV15 and TRBJ2-5, is DAMVIQNPRYQVTQFGKPVTLSCSQTLNHNVMYWYQQKSSQAPKLLFHYYDKDFNNEADTPDNFQSRRPNTSFCFLDIRSPGLGDTAMYLCATSRADEGPGETQYFGPGTRLLVL.

As concerns this clone: A read error may produce the germline difference seen at one junction end. The chain couples TRBV20-1 to TRBJ1-1; D is ambiguous. The length of the CDR3 is 10 residues. CDR1 and CDR2 from the germline V gene are DFQATT and SNEGSKA (reference sequence). The CDR3 protein is CSATRGGRTF. The CDR3 region has the DNA TGCAGTGCTACCCGGGGTGGACGGACCTTT.

This chain links TRBV5-1 with TRBJ1-1; 8 nucleotides line up with TRBD1. Losses at the gene ends were 6 bases for V and 3 bases for J; bases not matched to a gene: 13. CDR3 length: 16 residues. Germline V gene lookup returns CDR1 SGHRS and CDR2 YFSETQ. CDR3 DNA sequence: TGCGCCAGCAAAGCAGGGGGCAAAAGTAGGGACACTGAAGCTTTCTTT. Amino acid sequence: CASKAGGKSRDTEAFF. Full variable domain (remainder filled in from reference TRBV5-1 and TRBJ1-1): KAGVTQTPRYLIKTRGQQVTLSCSPISGHRSVSWYQQTPGQGLQFLFEYFSETQRNKGNFPGRFSGRQFSNSRSEMNVSTLELGDSALYLCASKAGGKSRDTEAFFGQGTRLTVV.

V is TRBV2 and J is TRBJ1-2, with D possibly TRBD1 on 5 matching bases. Germline V lookup: CDR1 SNHLY, CDR2 FYNNEI. The CDR3 is 15 amino acids. The V end was cut by 3 bases, the J end by 1 base, with 12 bases between. CDR3 sequence (DNA): TGTGCCAGCAGTGATGGAGACAGACATAACTATGGCTACACCTTC. It specifies CASSDGDRHNYGYTF.

The chain carries TRBV5-6 and TRBJ2-7; 7 nucleotides agree with TRBD1. Trimming took 0 bases from V and 3 from J; bases not matched to a gene: 12. CDR1 SGHDT and CDR2 YYEEEE come from the germline V gene. CDR3 length: 17 amino acids. The CDR3: CASSLGDRVRSGYEQYF. CDR3 coding DNA: TGTGCCAGCAGCTTGGGTGACAGGGTTCGAAGTGGCTACGAGCAGTACTTC.

The rearrangement links TRBV28 to TRBJ1-1, with a tentative D call TRBD1 (5 bases). V lost 10 bases and J 7 bases, leaving 13 bases between the germline ends. The germline V gene encodes CDR1 MDHEN and CDR2 SYDVKM. The CDR3 runs to 11 residues. CDR3 residues: CATYGTIEAFF. CDR3 in DNA: TGTGCCACCTATGGGACTATTGAAGCTTTCTTT.

In this sample, this clone turned up a few times. V usage is TRBV5-6 and J usage is TRBJ1-6, with D possibly matching TRBD1 (6 bases). This CDR3 comprises 16 residues. The germline gives CDR1 SGHDT, CDR2 YYEEEE. V was shortened by 4 bases and J by 4 bases, with 15 bases between the two germline ends. The CDR3 reads CASSTLQGSYNSPLHF. The CDR3, as DNA: TGTGCCAGCAGCACCTTACAGGGTTCGTATAATTCACCCCTCCACTTT.

This chain joins TRBV30 and TRBJ1-3; D unclear. Germline CDR1 and CDR2: GTSNPN and SVGIG (reference sequence). The CDR3 has 14 residues. The V and J ends lost 2 bases and 2 bases respectively, with 10 bases between them. As DNA, the CDR3 is TGTGCCTGGAGTTTGGGGAGCGCTGGAAACACCATATATTTT. Encoded protein: CAWSLGSAGNTIYF.